This TCR beta chain was observed in a study of identical twins. The CDR3 is 13 residues long. Germline V gene sequence: CDR1 LNHNV, CDR2 YYDKDF (reference sequence). V shed 1 base and J shed 3 bases, with 6 bases lying between them. Template switching added a universal primer binding site, and final cDNA carried unique molecular identifiers. MiXCR was run by TCRdb on the 5' RACE reads, yielding one entry per CDR3 protein. Among 500,000 to 650,000 distinct CDR3 sequences, 20% to 25% were seen once, and the ten largest hold approximately 0.52%. These data were also reused for a study on yellow fever vaccine responses in identical twins. As reported in that work: As reported, the vaccine T cell response of twins seemed partly convergent and partly personalized.

The receptor was isolated from a woman under 30 in good health. V is TRBV15 and J is TRBJ2-5; D is possibly TRBD1 (6 bases). Source material: CD4+ T cells sorted from blood. CDR3 in DNA: TGTGCCACCAGCAGAGGGACAGAAGAGACCCAGTACTTC. It encodes CATSRGTEETQYF.